The subject of this entry is one T cell receptor (beta chain). Its cognate antigen is unknown. The time point denotes: pre-treatment sample, taken before nivolumab and TIL therapy. Pleural nodules or supraclavicular lymph nodes made up most of the excised metastases sampled. CDR1 and CDR2 from the germline V gene are SNHLY and FYNNEI. The CDR3 is 11 residues long. The J segment lost 11 bases and the V segment lost 1 base, leaving 0 bases of the junction unmatched. This sample is drawn from a study of TIL therapy for anti-PD-1-resistant metastatic lung cancer. The immunoSEQ assay was v3. Profiled with immunoSEQ multiplex PCR; TCRdb holds only in-frame clones, not every one. The table includes over 25,000 clones, approximately 77% detected once. Study-wide results and limits: Many TIL product clones were absent from baseline tumor, suggesting clonal contraction.

V is TRBV2 and J is TRBJ2-3, with 7 positions matching TRBD1. The TCR was taken from a person aged 25-80 years with non-small cell lung cancer. The input for sequencing was tumor tissue, taken at baseline. The CDR3 coding sequence is TGTGCCAGCAGTGAAGGACAGGGGCAGTATTTT. Its protein is CASSEGQGQYF.